The clone carrying this TCR beta chain has a single count. As originally analysed: How many nucleated cells were present was estimated from reference gene primer amplification. Only in-frame clones appear in the TCRdb table, and some are missing; sequencing was by immunoSEQ multiplex PCR. That table gives V, J and clone size, and the DNA gave D and trimming. The table has about 150,000 clones, more than 85% seen once. This sample stems from a study of blood T cell repertoires in COVID-19. Study overall: Samples came from the United States, Italy and Spain, spanning acute and convalescent COVID-19. In each case, the material was cDNA or gDNA derived from T cells, B-cell-depleted T cells, or PBMCs.

The CDR3 is 11 amino acids. CDR1 and CDR2 (germline): SQVTM, ANQGSEA. V gave up 3 bases and J gave up 10 bases, with 11 bases separating them. Sequenced: peripheral blood. The source of this sequence is a middle-aged man with acute or convalescent COVID-19. The chain has TRBV29-1 and TRBJ2-3; possibly TRBD2 for D (6 bases). CDR3 residues: CSVEGRRAQYF. Written as DNA, the CDR3 is TGCAGCGTTGAGGGACGGAGGGCGCAGTATTTT.